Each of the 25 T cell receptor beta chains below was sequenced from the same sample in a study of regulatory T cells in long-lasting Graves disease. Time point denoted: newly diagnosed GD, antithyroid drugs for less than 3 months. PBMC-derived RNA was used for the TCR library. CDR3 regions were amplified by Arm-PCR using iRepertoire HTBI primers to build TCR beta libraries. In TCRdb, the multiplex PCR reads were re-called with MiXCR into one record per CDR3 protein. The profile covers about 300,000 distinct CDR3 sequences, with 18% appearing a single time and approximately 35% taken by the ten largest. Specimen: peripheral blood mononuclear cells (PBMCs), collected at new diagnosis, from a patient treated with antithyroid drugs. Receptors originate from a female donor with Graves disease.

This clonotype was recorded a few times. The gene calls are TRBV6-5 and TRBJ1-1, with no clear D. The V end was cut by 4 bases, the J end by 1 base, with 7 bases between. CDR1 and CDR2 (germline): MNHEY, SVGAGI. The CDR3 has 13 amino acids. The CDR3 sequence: CASSSQRNTEAFF. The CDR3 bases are TGTGCCAGCAGTTCTCAGAGGAACACTGAAGCTTTCTTT.

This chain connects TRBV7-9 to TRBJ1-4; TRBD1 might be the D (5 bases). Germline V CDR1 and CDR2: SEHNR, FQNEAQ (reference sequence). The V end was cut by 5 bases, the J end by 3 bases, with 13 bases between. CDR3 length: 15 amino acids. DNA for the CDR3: TGTGCCAGCAGCGAGGCGGGGCTATCTAATGAAAAACTGTTTTTT. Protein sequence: CASSEAGLSNEKLFF.

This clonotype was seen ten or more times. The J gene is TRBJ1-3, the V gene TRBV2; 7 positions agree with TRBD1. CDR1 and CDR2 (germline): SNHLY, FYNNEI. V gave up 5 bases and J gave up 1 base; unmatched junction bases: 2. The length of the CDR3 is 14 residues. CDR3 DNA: TGTGCCAGCAGTAACAGGGGATCTGGAAACACCATATATTTT. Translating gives CASSNRGSGNTIYF.

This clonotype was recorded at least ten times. The CDR3 coding sequence is TGCGCCAGCAGTGAGTCATTCGGGGTTCTAGCCAAAAACATTCAGTACTTC. Translation gives CASSESFGVLAKNIQYF. The chain links TRBV10-2 to TRBJ2-4; a possible D gene is TRBD2 (5 bases). CDR3 length: 17 amino acids. Per germline, CDR1 WSHSY and CDR2 SAAADI. Trimming took 0 bases from V and 0 from J, leaving 12 bases between them.

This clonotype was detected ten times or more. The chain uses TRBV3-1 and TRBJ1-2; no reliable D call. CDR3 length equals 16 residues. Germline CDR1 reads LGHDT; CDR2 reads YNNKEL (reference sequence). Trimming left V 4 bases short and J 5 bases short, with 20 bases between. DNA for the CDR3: TGTGCCAGCAGCCCGACGAAGACGGCGGGGTCATATGGCTACACCTTC. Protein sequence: CASSPTKTAGSYGYTF.

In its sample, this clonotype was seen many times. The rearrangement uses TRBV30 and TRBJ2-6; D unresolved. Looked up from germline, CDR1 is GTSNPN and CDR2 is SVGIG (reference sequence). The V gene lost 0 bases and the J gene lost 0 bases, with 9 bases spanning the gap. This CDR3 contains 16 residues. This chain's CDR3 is CAWSVGFSSGANVLTF. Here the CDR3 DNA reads TGTGCCTGGAGTGTGGGGTTTAGCTCTGGGGCCAACGTCCTGACTTTC.

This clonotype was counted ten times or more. CDR3 bases: TGTGCCAGCAGCCAAGCGGGGGGCCATTTCTATGGCTACACCTTC. Protein sequence: CASSQAGGHFYGYTF. The chain is built from TRBV14 and TRBJ1-2; a possible D gene is TRBD1 (6 bases). The CDR3 extends over 15 amino acids. Looked up from germline, CDR1 is SGHDN and CDR2 is FVKESK. V lost 1 base to trimming and J lost 4 bases, with 13 bases between them.

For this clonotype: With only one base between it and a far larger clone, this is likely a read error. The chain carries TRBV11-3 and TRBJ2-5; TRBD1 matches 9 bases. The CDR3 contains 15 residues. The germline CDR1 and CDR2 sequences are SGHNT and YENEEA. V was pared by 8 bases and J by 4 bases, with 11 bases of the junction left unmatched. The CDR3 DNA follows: TGTGCCAGCGGACAGGGGTCGCTCGCTCGAGAGACCCAGTACTTC. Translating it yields CASGQGSLARETQYF.

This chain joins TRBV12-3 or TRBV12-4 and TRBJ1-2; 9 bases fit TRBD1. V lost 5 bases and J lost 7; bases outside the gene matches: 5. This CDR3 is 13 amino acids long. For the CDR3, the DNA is TGTGCCAGCAGTCTACAGGGGGCGCTTGGCTACACCTTC. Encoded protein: CASSLQGALGYTF.

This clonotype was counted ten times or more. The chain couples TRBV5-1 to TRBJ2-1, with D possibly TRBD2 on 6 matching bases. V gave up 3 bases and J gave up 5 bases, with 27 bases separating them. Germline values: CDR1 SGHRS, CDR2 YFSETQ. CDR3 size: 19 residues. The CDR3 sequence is CASSYSPITLAEGDNEQFF. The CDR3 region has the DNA TGCGCCAGCAGCTACAGCCCCATTACTTTAGCGGAGGGCGACAATGAGCAGTTCTTC. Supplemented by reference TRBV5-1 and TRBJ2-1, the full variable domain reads KAGVTQTPRYLIKTRGQQVTLSCSPISGHRSVSWYQQTPGQGLQFLFEYFSETQRNKGNFPGRFSGRQFSNSRSEMNVSTLELGDSALYLCASSYSPITLAEGDNEQFFGPGTRLTVL.

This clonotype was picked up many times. CDR3 sequence reads: CSAAPGTGVDAKGYTF. CDR3 coding DNA: TGCAGTGCCGCCCCCGGGACAGGGGTTGACGCAAAGGGCTACACCTTC. This chain joins TRBV20-1 and TRBJ1-2, with 10 bases lining up with TRBD1. Trimming cost V 6 bases and J 8 bases; bases outside gene matches: 18. Germline V gene data show CDR1 as DFQATT and CDR2 as SNEGSKA (reference sequence). The CDR3 runs 16 residues.

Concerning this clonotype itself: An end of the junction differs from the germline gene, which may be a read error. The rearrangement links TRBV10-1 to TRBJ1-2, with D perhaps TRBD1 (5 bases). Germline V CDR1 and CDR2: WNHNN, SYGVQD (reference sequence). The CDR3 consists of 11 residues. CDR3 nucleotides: TGCGCCAGCAGGGGGGTAGGGCGTTGGAACTTC. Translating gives CASRGVGRWNF.

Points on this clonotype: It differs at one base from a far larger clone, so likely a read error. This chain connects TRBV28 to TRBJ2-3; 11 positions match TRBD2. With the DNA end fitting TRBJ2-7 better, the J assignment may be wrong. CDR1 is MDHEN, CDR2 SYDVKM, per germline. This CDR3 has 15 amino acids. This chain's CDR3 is CASSPLAGVYNEQYF. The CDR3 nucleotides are TGTGCCAGCAGCCCACTAGCGGGAGTTTACAATGAGCAGTACTTC.

CDR3 DNA: TGTGCCAGTAGTATCGGGACTAGCGGTCCCTCCTCCTACAATGAGCAGTTCTTC. Translated, it gives CASSIGTSGPSSYNEQFF. The gene calls are TRBV19 and TRBJ2-1; TRBD2 aligns across 11 bases. CDR3 length: 18 residues. With V trimmed by 3 bases and J by 0 bases, 7 bases remained unmatched. Germline V gene sequence: CDR1 LNHDA, CDR2 SQIVND (reference sequence).

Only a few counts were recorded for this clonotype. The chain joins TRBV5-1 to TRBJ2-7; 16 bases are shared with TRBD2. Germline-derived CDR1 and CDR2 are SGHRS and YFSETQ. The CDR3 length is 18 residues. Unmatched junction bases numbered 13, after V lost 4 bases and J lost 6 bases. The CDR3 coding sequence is TGCGCCAGCAGCCCCGGGACTAGCGGGAGGGCCTTCATTGGCGAGCAGTACTTC. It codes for CASSPGTSGRAFIGEQYF.

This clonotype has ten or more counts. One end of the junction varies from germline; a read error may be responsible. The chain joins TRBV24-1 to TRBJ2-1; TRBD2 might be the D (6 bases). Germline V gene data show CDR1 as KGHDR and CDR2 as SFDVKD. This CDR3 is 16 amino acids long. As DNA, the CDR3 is TGTGCCACCAGTGGTTTGCGGGGTAGCTCCTACAATGAGCAGTTCTTC. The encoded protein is CATSGLRGSSYNEQFF.

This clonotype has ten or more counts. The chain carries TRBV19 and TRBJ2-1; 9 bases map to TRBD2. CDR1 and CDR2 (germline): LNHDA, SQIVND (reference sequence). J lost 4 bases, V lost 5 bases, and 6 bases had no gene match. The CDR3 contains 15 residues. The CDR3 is CASSPGTSRYNEQFF. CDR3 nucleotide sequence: TGTGCCAGTAGTCCCGGGACTAGCAGATACAATGAGCAGTTCTTC. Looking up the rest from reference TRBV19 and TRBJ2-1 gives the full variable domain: DGGITQSPKYLFRKEGQNVTLSCEQNLNHDAMYWYRQDPGQGLRLIYYSQIVNDFQKGDIAEGYSVSREKKESFPLTVTSAQKNPTAFYLCASSPGTSRYNEQFFGPGTRLTVL.

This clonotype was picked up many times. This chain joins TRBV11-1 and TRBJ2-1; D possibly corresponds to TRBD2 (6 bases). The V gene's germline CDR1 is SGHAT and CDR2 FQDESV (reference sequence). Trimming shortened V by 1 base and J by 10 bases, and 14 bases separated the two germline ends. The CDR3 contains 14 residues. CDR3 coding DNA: TGTGCCAGCAGCTTAGAGAGACTAGATCGCGAGCAGTTCTTC. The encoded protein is CASSLERLDREQFF.

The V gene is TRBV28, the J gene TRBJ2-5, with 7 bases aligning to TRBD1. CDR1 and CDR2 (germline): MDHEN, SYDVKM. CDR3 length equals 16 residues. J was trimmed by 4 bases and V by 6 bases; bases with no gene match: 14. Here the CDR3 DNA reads TGTGCCAGCAGAACCGCGGACAGGCTTCAGTCAGAGACCCAGTACTTC. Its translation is CASRTADRLQSETQYF. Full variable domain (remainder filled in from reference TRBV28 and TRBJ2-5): DVKVTQSSRYLVKRTGEKVFLECVQDMDHENMFWYRQDPGLGLRLIYFSYDVKMKEKGDIPEGYSVSREKKERFSLILESASTNQTSMYLCASRTADRLQSETQYFGPGTRLLVL.

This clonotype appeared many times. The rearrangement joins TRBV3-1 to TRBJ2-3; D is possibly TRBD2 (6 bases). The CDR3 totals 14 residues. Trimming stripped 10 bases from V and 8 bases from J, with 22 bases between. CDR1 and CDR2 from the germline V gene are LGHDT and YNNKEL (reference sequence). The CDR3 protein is CATGGQGNTRTQYF. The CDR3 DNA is TGTGCCACCGGAGGGCAGGGAAACACACGTACGCAGTATTTT.

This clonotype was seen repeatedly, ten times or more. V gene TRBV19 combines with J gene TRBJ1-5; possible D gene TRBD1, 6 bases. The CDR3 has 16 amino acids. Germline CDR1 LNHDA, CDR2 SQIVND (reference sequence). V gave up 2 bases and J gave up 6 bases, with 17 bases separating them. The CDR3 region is CASSILGVRGGQPQHF. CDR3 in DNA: TGTGCCAGTAGTATATTGGGGGTGAGAGGGGGTCAGCCCCAGCATTTT.

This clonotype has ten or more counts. The CDR3, as DNA: TGTGCCAGCAGTTATGGACAGGGGATAGATACGCAGTATTTT. Encoded protein: CASSYGQGIDTQYF. The V and J genes are TRBV12-3 or TRBV12-4 and TRBJ2-3; 9 nucleotides line up with TRBD1. This CDR3 is 14 amino acids long. J was trimmed by 5 bases and V by 4 bases; bases with no gene match: 4.

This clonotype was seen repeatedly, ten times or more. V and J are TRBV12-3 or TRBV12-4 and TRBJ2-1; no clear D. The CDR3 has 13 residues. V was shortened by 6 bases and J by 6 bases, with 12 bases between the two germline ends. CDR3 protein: CASRWGQANEQFF. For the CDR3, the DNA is TGTGCCAGCAGATGGGGTCAGGCCAATGAGCAGTTCTTC.

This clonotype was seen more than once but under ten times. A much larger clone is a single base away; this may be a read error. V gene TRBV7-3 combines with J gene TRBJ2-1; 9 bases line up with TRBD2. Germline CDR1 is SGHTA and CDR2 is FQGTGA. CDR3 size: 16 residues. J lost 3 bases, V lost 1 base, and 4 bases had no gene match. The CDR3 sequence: CASSLIGTSYYNEQFF. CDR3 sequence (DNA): TGTGCCAGCAGCTTAATTGGGACTAGCTACTACAATGAGCAGTTCTTC.

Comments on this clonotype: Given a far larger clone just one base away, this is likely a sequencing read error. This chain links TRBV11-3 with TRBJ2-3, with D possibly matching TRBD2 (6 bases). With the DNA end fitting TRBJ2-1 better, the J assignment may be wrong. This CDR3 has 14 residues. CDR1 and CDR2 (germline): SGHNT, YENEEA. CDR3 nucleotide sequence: TGTGCCAGCAACCCAGCGGCCGCGGACTACGAGCAGTTCTTC. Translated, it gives CASNPAAADYEQFF.